A selection of T cell receptor beta chains follows, all from one sample in a study of T-cell reconstitution after alpha-beta-depleted transplantation in children. In TCRdb, the PCR reads were re-called with MiXCR into one record per CDR3 protein. Of hundreds of thousands of distinct CDR3 sequences in the sample, 15% to 20% were seen once. Here the sequenced sample was PBMCs, mostly from graft donor cells, taken 360 days after TCRalphabeta/CD19-depleted stem cell transplant. Receptor source: a boy less than two years old who had a stem cell transplant for Wiskott-Aldrich syndrome, so the T cells may come from the graft donor. CDR3s include the opening cysteine and the closing phenylalanine or tryptophan.

>TRBV29-1|TRBJ2-5
CSVEVAGRETQYF
>TRBV11-2|TRBJ2-3
CASSLVRDPRTDTQYF
>TRBV7-2|TRBJ2-5
CASLPMGVAQETQYF
>TRBV7-2|TRBJ2-2
CASSPGRGAGSGELFF
>TRBV4-3|TRBJ2-7
CASSQDVYTAYEQYF
>TRBV2|TRBJ2-7
CASRWDRPSYEQYF
>TRBV5-1|TRBJ1-1
CASSLAGRVSAFF
>TRBV12-3/TRBV12-4|TRBJ2-3
CASSLWPSGRATDTQYF
>TRBV12-3/TRBV12-4|TRBJ2-5
CASSPEGQRLQETQYF
>TRBV9|TRBJ2-1
CASSLPLGSSYNEQFF
>TRBV4-1|TRBJ2-3
CASSQDRPGTDTQYF
>TRBV11-2|TRBJ2-7
CASSLVRGTLVSPYEQYF
>TRBV5-6|TRBJ2-3
CASSLAVDHTDTQYF
>TRBV6-5|TRBJ2-2
CASSYGTLGSTGELFF
>TRBV10-3|TRBJ2-3
CATRGTSGGPPTQYF
>TRBV3-1|TRBJ2-4
CAVQGARENIQYF
>TRBV6-1|TRBJ2-2
CASRQNRGTYGELFF
>TRBV10-3|TRBJ2-1
CAIWSGGFNEQFF
>TRBV5-1|TRBJ2-1
CASSSWQERYNEQFF
>TRBV4-1|TRBJ1-1
CASSQVRQTWGTEAFF
>TRBV4-2|TRBJ2-7
CASSQAGRGTSYEQYF
>TRBV20-1|TRBJ1-1
CSASYGTVVEAFF
>TRBV15|TRBJ2-3
CATSTYYRTDTQYF
>TRBV20-1|TRBJ1-2
CSALANYGYTF
>TRBV12-3/TRBV12-4|TRBJ2-2
CASSLVVNTGELFF
>TRBV12-3/TRBV12-4|TRBJ1-3
CASRDRSSGNTIYF
>TRBV3-1|TRBJ1-6
CASSPTGTGKALHF
>TRBV6-5|TRBJ2-3
CASSYDGRSTDTQYF
>TRBV29-1|TRBJ2-1
CSVKDRASYNEQFF